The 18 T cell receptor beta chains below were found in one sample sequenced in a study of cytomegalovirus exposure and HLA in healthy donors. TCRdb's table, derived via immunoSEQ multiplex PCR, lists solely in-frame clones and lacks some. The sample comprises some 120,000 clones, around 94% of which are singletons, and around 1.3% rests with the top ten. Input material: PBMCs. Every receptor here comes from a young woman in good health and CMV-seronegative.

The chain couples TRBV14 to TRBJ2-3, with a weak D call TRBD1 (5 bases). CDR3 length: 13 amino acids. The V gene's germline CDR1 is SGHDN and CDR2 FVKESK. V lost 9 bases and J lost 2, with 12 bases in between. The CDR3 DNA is TGTGCCAGTGAGGCAGGGCACACAGATACGCAGTATTTT. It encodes CASEAGHTDTQYF.

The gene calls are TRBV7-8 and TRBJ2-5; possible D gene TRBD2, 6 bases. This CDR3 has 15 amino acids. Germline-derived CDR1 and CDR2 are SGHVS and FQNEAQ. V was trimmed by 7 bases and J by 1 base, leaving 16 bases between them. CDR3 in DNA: TGTGCCAGCACCCACCTTCTAGCGCCCCAAGAGACCCAGTACTTC. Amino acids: CASTHLLAPQETQYF. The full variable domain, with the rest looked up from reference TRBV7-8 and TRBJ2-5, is GAGVSQSPRYKVAKRGQDVALRCDPISGHVSLFWYQQALGQGPEFLTYFQNEAQLDKSGLPSDRFFAERPEGSVSTLKIQRTQQEDSAVYLCASTHLLAPQETQYFGPGTRLLVL.

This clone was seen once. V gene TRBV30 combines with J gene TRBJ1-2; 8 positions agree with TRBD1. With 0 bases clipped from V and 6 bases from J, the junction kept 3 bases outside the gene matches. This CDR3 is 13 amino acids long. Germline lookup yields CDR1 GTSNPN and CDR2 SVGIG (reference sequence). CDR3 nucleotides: TGTGCCTGGAGTGTATCGGGACAGGATGGCTACACCTTC. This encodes CAWSVSGQDGYTF.

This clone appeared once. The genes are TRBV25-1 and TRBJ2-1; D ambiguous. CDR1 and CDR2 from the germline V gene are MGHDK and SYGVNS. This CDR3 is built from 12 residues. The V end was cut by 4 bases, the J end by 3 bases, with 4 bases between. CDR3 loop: CASSAIYNEQFF. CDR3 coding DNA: TGTGCCAGCAGTGCCATCTACAATGAGCAGTTCTTC.

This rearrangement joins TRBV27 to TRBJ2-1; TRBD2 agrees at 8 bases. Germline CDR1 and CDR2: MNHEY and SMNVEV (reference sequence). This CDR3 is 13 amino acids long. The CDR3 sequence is CHSGGSRENEQFF. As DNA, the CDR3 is TGTCACAGCGGGGGATCGAGGGAAAATGAGCAGTTCTTC.

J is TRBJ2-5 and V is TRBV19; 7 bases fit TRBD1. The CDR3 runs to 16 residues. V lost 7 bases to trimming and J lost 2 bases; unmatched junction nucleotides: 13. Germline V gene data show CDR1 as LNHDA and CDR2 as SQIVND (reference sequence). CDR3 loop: CASTPSPDRVQETQYF. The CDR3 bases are TGTGCCAGTACCCCTTCCCCCGACAGGGTTCAAGAGACCCAGTACTTC.

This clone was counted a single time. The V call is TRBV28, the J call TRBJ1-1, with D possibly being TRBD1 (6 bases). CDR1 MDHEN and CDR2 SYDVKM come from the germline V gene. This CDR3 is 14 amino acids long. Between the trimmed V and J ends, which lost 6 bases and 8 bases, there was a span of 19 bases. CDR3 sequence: CASRLPGDYGEAFF. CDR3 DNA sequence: TGTGCCAGCAGACTCCCAGGGGACTACGGGGAAGCTTTCTTT.

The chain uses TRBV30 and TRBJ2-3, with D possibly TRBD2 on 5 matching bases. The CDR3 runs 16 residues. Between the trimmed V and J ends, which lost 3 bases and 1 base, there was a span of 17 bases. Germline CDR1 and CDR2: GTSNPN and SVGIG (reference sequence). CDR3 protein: CAWSPRRGLGTDTQYF. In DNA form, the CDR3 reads TGTGCCTGGAGCCCCCGGAGAGGGCTAGGCACAGATACGCAGTATTTT.

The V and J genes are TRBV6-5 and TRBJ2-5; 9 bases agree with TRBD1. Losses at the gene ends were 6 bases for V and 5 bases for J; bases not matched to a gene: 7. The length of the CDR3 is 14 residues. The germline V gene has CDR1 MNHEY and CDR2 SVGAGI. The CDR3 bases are TGTGCCAGCAGAAGAACAGGGGGCAGGGAGACCCAGTACTTC. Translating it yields CASRRTGGRETQYF.

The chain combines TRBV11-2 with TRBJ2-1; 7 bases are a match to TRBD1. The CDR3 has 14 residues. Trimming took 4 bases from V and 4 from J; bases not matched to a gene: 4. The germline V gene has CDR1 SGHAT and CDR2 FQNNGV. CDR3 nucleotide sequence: TGTGCCAGCAGCTCCGCGACAGGGTACAATGAGCAGTTCTTC. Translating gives CASSSATGYNEQFF. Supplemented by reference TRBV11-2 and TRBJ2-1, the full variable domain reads EAGVAQSPRYKIIEKRQSVAFWCNPISGHATLYWYQQILGQGPKLLIQFQNNGVVDDSQLPKDRFSAERLKGVDSTLKIQPAKLEDSAVYLCASSSATGYNEQFFGPGTRLTVL.

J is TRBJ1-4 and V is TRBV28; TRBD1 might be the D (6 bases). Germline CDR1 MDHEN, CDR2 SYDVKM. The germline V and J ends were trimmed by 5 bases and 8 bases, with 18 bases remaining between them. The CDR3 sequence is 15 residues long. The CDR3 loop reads CASSPLGTLEEKLFF. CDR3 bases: TGTGCCAGCAGTCCCCTAGGGACATTAGAGGAAAAACTGTTTTTT.

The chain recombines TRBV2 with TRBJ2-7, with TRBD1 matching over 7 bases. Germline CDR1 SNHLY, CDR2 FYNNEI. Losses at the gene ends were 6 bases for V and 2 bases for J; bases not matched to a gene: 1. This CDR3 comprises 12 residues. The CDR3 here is CASRGQTYEQYF. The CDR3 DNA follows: TGTGCCAGCAGGGGACAGACCTACGAGCAGTACTTC.

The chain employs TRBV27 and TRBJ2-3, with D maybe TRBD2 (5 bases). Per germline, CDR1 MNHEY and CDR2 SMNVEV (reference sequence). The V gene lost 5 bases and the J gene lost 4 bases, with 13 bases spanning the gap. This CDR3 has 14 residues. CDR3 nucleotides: TGTGCCAGCAGTCTCGGACTTGCAGCAGATACGCAGTATTTT. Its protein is CASSLGLAADTQYF.

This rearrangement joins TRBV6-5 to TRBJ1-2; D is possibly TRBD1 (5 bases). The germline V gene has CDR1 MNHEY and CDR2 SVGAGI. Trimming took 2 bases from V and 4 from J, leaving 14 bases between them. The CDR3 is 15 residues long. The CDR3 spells CASSYAPGGGYGYTF. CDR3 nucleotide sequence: TGTGCCAGCAGTTACGCCCCGGGGGGTGGCTATGGCTACACCTTC.

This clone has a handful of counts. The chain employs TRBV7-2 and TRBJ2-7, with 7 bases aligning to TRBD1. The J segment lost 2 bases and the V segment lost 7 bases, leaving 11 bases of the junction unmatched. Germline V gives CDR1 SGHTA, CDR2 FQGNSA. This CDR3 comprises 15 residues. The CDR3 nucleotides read TGTGCCAGCACCTTCGCTACAGGGGTCCCCTACGAGCAGTACTTC. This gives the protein CASTFATGVPYEQYF.

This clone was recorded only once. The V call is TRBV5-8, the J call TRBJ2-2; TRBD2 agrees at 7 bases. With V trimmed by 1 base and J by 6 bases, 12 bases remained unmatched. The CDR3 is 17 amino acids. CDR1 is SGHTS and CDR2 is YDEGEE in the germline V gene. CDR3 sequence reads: CASSLWRAGVNPGELFF. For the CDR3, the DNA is TGTGCCAGCAGCTTGTGGCGGGCGGGAGTCAACCCCGGGGAGCTGTTTTTT.

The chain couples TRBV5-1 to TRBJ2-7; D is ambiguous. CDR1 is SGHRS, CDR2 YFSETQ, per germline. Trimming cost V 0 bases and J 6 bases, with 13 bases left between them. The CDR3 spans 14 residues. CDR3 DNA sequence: TGCGCCAGCAGCTTGGCCGTAGGTACAGCCGAGCAGTACTTC. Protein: CASSLAVGTAEQYF.

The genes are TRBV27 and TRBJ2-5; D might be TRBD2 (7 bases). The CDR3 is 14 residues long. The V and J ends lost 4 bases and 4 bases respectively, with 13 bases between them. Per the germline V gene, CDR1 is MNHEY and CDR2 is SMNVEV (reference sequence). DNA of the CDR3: TGTGCCAGCAGTTCTGCGGGGGCCGGAGAGACCCAGTACTTC. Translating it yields CASSSAGAGETQYF.